This entry is about one T cell receptor (beta chain). Its target is unknown. This CDR3 spans 13 amino acids. V dropped 2 bases and J dropped 5; count of bases not matched to a gene: 5. Germline V gene lookup returns CDR1 GTSNPN and CDR2 SVGIG (reference sequence). The study ran its PCR with 60 Vbeta and 13 Jbeta primers. Assay: immunoSEQ multiplex PCR; the TCRdb copy retains only in-frame clones and omits some. The listing contains roughly 40,000 clones. This sample is drawn from a study of cytomegalovirus exposure and HLA in healthy donors. Study summary: In a previous analysis, 110 million or so unique TCR beta sequences were found from some 200 million T cells. Of all 400 or so donors who were genotyped, roughly 83% belonged to the Caucasian-associated ancestry cluster.

Overall study results and limits: There were reportedly fewer N-insertions in an Asian-associated ancestry cluster than the roughly 670-donor mean, in a later analysis. A few V segments could not be told apart, such as TRBV6-2 and TRBV6-3, and were left out.

The J gene is TRBJ2-7, the V gene TRBV30, with 8 bases aligning to TRBD2. Sequencing was done on a sample of PBMCs. The source of this sequence is a man aged 30 to 45 in good health and CMV-seronegative. The CDR3 loop reads CAWSFSSGDEQYF. The DNA of the CDR3 is TGTGCCTGGAGTTTTAGTAGCGGGGACGAGCAGTACTTC.